The rows below give T cell receptor beta chains drawn from one sample of a study of PD-L1 blockade in urothelial cancer. Using immunoSEQ multiplex PCR, the repertoire was profiled, and TCRdb retains in-frame clones only, with some absent. This sample has about 45,000 clones, with roughly 88% found just once. The sequenced sample was PBMCs, obtained around atezolizumab (anti-PD-L1) treatment. These receptors originate from a donor aged 40 or older with urothelial cancer. Each CDR3 is given with its conserved first and last residue. Some rows mark clone size as missing; the rest say once, few, many or name a class of expanded clone.

CDR3 protein	clone size	V gene	J gene
CASSRWAGDYNEQFF	NA	TRBV7-6	TRBJ2-1
CASSPHTTNEKLFF	NA	TRBV7-2	TRBJ1-4
CASAGLAGVPYNEQFF	once	TRBV18	TRBJ2-1
CASRTGEDRETQYF	NA	TRBV10-1	TRBJ2-5
CASSQEIDFGNTIYF	NA	TRBV4-2	TRBJ1-3
CASSLGQGWSTAGEKLFF	NA	TRBV5-1	TRBJ1-4
CASSPGQGAFRQYF	NA	TRBV25-1	TRBJ2-7
CASSGGRASDTGELFF	NA	TRBV2	TRBJ2-2
CASSDRGQGYGYTF	NA	TRBV2	TRBJ1-2
CASSLVPGNNYGYTF	NA	TRBV6-5	TRBJ1-2
CASSGADQETQYF	NA	TRBV28	TRBJ2-5
CASSPRLVSREQYF	NA	TRBV11-2	TRBJ2-7
CASSQELRARNTGELFF	NA	TRBV4-1	TRBJ2-2
CASSAETGNSYEQYF	NA	TRBV2	TRBJ2-7
CASSVAGLANSYNEQFF	NA	TRBV9	TRBJ2-1
CASSFFGGEQETQYF	NA	TRBV11-2	TRBJ2-5
CASSQAMVWGAGANVLTF	NA	TRBV4-3	TRBJ2-6